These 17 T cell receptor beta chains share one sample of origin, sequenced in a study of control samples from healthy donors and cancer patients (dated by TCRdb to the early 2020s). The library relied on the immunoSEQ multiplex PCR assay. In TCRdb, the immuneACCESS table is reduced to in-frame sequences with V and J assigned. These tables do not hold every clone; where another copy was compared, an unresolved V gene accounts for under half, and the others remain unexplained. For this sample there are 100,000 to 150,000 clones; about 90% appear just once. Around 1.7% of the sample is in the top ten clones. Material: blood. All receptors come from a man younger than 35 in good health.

The CDR3 coding sequence is TGTGCCAGCAGCGTAGCCAGGGAGGGAGGAGGAAACACCATATATTTT. Translated, it gives CASSVAREGGGNTIYF. V is TRBV9 and J is TRBJ1-3, with TRBD1 as a possible D gene (5 bases). This CDR3 spans 16 amino acids. Germline V gives CDR1 SGDLS, CDR2 YYNGEE. Trimming took off 0 bases at V and 4 bases at J, with 14 bases between the two ends.

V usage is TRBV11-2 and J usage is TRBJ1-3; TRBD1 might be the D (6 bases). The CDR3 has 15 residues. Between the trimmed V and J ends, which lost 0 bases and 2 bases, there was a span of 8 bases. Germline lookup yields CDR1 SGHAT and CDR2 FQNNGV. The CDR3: CASSLDRGPGNTIYF. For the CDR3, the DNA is TGTGCCAGCAGCTTAGACAGGGGCCCTGGAAACACCATATATTTT.

The CDR3 protein is CASSYSTRDFIYTQYF. In nucleotides, the CDR3 is TGTGCCAGCAGTTACTCGACTAGGGACTTCATATATACGCAGTATTTT. The chain employs TRBV6-5 and TRBJ2-3; possibly TRBD2 for D (6 bases). This CDR3 has 16 residues. V gave up 0 bases and J gave up 7 bases, with 17 bases separating them. From germline, CDR1 is MNHEY and CDR2 SVGAGI.

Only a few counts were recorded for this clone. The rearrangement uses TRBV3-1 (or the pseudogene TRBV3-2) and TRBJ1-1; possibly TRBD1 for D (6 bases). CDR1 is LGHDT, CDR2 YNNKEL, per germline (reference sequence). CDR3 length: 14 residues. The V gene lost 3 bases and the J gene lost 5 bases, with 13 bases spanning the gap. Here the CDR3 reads CASSHTGRGTEAFF. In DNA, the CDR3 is TGTGCCAGCAGCCATACAGGGAGAGGGACTGAAGCTTTCTTT.

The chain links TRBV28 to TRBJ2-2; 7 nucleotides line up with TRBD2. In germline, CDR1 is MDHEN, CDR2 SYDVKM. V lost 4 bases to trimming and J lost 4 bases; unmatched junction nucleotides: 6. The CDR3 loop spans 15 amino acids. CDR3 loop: CASSSGGRGTGELFF. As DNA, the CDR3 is TGTGCCAGCAGTTCAGGCGGGAGAGGCACCGGGGAGCTGTTTTTT.

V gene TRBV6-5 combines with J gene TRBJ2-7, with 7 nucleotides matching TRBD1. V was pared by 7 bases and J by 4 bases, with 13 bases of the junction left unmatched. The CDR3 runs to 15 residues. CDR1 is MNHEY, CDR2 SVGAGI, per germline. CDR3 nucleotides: TGTGCCAGCAAACCTAGGGGGCCGGGTGGGTACGAGCAGTACTTC. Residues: CASKPRGPGGYEQYF.

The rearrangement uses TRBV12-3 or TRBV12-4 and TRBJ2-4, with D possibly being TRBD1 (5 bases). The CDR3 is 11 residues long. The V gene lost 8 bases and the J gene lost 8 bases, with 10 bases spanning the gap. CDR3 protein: CASQGWDIQYF. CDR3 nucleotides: TGTGCCAGCCAGGGATGGGACATTCAGTACTTC.

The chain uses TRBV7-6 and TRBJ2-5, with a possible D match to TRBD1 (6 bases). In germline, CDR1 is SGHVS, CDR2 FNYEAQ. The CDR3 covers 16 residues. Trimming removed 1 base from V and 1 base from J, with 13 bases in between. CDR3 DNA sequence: TGTGCCAGCAGCTTAGGCTCTATGACAGGCCAAGAGACCCAGTACTTC. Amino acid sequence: CASSLGSMTGQETQYF.

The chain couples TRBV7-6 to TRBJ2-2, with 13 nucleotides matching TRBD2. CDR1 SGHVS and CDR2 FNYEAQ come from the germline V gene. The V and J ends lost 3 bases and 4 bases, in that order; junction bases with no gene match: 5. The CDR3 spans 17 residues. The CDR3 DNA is TGTGCCAGCAGCTTGGAGACTAGCGGGAGGATCACCGGGGAGCTGTTTTTT. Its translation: CASSLETSGRITGELFF.

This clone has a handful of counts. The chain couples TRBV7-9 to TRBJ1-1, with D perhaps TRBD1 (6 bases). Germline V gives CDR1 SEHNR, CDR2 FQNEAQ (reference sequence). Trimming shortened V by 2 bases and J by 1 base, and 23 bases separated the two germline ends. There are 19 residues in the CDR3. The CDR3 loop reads CASSLSRPPLGGTNTEAFF. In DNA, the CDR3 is TGTGCCAGCAGCTTATCACGGCCCCCCCTCGGGGGCACGAACACTGAAGCTTTCTTT.

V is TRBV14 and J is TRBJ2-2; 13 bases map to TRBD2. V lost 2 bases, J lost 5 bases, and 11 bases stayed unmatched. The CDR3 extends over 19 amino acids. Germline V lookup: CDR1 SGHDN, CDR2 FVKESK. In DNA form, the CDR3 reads TGTGCCAGCAGCCAAATCCCAACTAGCGGGAGGGCCTGGACCGGGGAGCTGTTTTTT. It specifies CASSQIPTSGRAWTGELFF.

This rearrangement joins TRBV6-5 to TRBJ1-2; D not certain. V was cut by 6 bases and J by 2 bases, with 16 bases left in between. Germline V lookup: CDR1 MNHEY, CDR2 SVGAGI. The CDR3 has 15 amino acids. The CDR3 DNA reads TGTGCCAGCAGATTTGCCTCGGAGGGAAACTATGGCTACACCTTC. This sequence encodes CASRFASEGNYGYTF.

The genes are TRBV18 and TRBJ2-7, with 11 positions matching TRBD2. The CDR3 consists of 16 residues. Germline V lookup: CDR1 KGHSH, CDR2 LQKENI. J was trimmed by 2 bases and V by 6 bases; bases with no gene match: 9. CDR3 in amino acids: CASSKIGTSGPYEQYF. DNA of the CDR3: TGTGCCAGCTCCAAAATCGGGACTAGCGGTCCCTACGAGCAGTACTTC. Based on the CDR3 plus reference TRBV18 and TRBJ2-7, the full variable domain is NAGVMQNPRHLVRRRGQEARLRCSPMKGHSHVYWYRQLPEEGLKFMVYLQKENIIDESGMPKERFSAEFPKEGPSILRIQQVVRGDSAAYFCASSKIGTSGPYEQYFGPGTRLTVT.

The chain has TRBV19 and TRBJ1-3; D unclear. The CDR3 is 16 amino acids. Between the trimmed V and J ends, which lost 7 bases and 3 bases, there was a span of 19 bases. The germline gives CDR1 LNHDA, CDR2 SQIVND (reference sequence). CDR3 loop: CASTSLGKLDGNTIYF. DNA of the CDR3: TGTGCCAGTACCAGTCTAGGGAAGCTTGATGGAAACACCATATATTTT. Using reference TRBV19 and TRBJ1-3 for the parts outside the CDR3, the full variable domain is DGGITQSPKYLFRKEGQNVTLSCEQNLNHDAMYWYRQDPGQGLRLIYYSQIVNDFQKGDIAEGYSVSREKKESFPLTVTSAQKNPTAFYLCASTSLGKLDGNTIYFGEGSWLTVV.

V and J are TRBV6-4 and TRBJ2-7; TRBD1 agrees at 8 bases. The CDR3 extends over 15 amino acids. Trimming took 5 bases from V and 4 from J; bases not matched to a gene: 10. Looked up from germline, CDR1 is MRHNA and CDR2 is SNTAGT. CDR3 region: CASSFYAGGSYEQYF. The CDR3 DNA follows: TGTGCCAGCAGTTTCTACGCAGGGGGCAGTTACGAGCAGTACTTC.

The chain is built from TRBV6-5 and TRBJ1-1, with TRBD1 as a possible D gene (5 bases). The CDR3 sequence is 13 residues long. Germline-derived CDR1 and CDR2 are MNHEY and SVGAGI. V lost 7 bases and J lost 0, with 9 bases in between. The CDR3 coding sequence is TGTGCCAGCATGGGACGGTTGAACACTGAAGCTTTCTTT. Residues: CASMGRLNTEAFF.

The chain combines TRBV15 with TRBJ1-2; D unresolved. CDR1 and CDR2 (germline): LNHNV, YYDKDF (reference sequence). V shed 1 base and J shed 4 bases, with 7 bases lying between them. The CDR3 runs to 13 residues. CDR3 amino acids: CATSRVPLYGYTF. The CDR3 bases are TGTGCCACCAGCAGAGTGCCCCTCTATGGCTACACCTTC.